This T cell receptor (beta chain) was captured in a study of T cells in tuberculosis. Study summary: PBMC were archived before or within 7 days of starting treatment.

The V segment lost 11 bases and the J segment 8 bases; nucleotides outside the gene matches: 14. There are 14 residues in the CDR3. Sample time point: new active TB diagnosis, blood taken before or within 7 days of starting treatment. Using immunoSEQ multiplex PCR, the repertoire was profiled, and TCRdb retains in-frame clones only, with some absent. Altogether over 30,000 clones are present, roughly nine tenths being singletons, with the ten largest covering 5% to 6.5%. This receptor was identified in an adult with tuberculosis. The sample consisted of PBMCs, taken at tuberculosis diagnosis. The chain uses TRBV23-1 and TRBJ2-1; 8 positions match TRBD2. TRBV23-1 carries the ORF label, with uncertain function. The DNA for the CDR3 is TGCGCCGTAGCACAGGGACTAGGGTGTCATGAGCAGTTCTTC. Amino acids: CAVAQGLGCHEQFF.